The entry below gives a single T cell receptor beta chain sequence along with its context. This specimen comes from a study of control samples from healthy donors and cancer patients. Clones were read by immunoSEQ multiplex PCR, and TCRdb kept only the in-frame ones, dropping some. The sample contains over 150,000 clones, 94% of which appear only once. Trimming took 2 bases from V and 6 from J; bases not matched to a gene: 8. The germline V gene has CDR1 SGHRS and CDR2 YFSETQ. This CDR3 is 14 amino acids long. This receptor was obtained from a middle-aged man in good health. The source material was blood. The chain couples TRBV5-1 to TRBJ2-7, with 7 bases fitting TRBD2. This CDR3 reads CASSLLPTGGEQYF. Here the CDR3 DNA reads TGCGCCAGCAGCTTATTGCCGACGGGAGGCGAGCAGTACTTC.